The T cell receptor (beta chain) described here comes from a study of control samples from healthy donors and cancer patients. Data came from immunoSEQ multiplex PCR; TCRdb stores just in-frame clones and leaves some out. The table records roughly 88,000 clones, 90% to 95% of them present only once. Trimming took 3 bases from V and 4 from J, leaving 22 bases between them. Germline CDR1 LNHNV, CDR2 YYDKDF (reference sequence). The CDR3 runs to 18 residues. The sequence was collected from a man between 18 and 35 years old in good health. The sample comprised blood. The V gene is TRBV15, the J gene TRBJ1-3; D might be TRBD1 (5 bases). In nucleotides, the CDR3 is TGTGCCACCAGCAGGGGTGACACCGGGACGACGGGAGGAAACACCATATATTTT. Amino acids: CATSRGDTGTTGGNTIYF.